This TCR beta chain emerged from a study of radiation and T cells in renal cell carcinoma. Overall study results and limits: No pretreatment tumor biopsies were available for baseline clonotypes. Top tumor clonotypes rose in blood 2 weeks post-radiation, then contracted.

The CDR3 contains 11 residues. Looked up from germline, CDR1 is GTSNPN and CDR2 is SVGIG (reference sequence). V was cut by 2 bases and J by 4 bases, with 6 bases left in between. Method: immunoSEQ multiplex PCR; TCRdb's copy keeps in-frame clones and lacks some. The table shows about 49,000 clones, with 80% occurring only once. This clone was seen a handful of times. Its matching antigen is unknown. This sample includes further DNA sequences coding for the same CDR3. Time point reported: blood 2 weeks post-SBRT. Described treatment: 15 Gy SBRT to primary tumor, nephrectomy 4 weeks later. This specimen was blood, taken from a patient whose treatment included radiotherapy and nephrectomy. This receptor was obtained from a woman between 65 and 79 years old with renal cell carcinoma. The chain joins TRBV30 to TRBJ2-7; no definite D call. The CDR3 DNA sequence: TGTGCCTGGAGTACCTCTTACGAGCAGTACTTC. Protein: CAWSTSYEQYF. Full variable domain (rest looked up from reference TRBV30 and TRBJ2-7): SQTIHQWPATLVQPVGSPLSLECTVEGTSNPNLYWYRQAAGRGLQLLFYSVGIGQISSEVPQNLSASRPQDRQFILSSKKLLLSDSGFYLCAWSTSYEQYFGPGTRLTVT.